Below, 15 T cell receptor beta chains from the same sample are listed, as sequenced in a study of T-cell memory formation after mild COVID-19. TCRdb processed the 5' RACE reads anew with MiXCR; each CDR3 protein has one entry. The sample contains fewer than 450,000 distinct CDR3 sequences, 20% to 25% of which appear only once. Input material: PBMCs or a T cell subset sorted from them (not recorded which). These receptors all come from an adult woman who had mild COVID-19 (a few samples of this study predate the infection). Cell type and time point are not known.

This clonotype was observed many times. J is TRBJ1-1 and V is TRBV20-1; tentative D call: TRBD1 (6 bases). V lost 6 bases and J 9 bases, leaving 20 bases between the germline ends. Germline V CDR1 and CDR2: DFQATT, SNEGSKA (reference sequence). The CDR3 loop spans 13 amino acids. The CDR3 sequence is CSAPTQDRLKAFF. Here the CDR3 DNA reads TGCAGTGCCCCCACCCAGGACAGACTCAAAGCTTTCTTT.

This clonotype was seen many times. V gene TRBV18 combines with J gene TRBJ2-5; no definite D call. The germline V gene has CDR1 KGHSH and CDR2 LQKENI. Trimming stripped 3 bases from V and 3 bases from J, with 8 bases between. The CDR3 is 13 residues long. The CDR3 sequence is CASSPRQEETQYF. CDR3 bases: TGTGCCAGCTCACCGAGGCAGGAAGAGACCCAGTACTTC. The complete variable domain, with remaining parts taken from reference TRBV18 and TRBJ2-5, reads NAGVMQNPRHLVRRRGQEARLRCSPMKGHSHVYWYRQLPEEGLKFMVYLQKENIIDESGMPKERFSAEFPKEGPSILRIQQVVRGDSAAYFCASSPRQEETQYFGPGTRLLVL.

The V and J genes are TRBV7-2 and TRBJ1-6; no firm D call. Germline V CDR1 and CDR2: SGHTA, FQGNSA. Between the trimmed V and J ends, which lost 3 bases and 7 bases, there was a span of 13 bases. The CDR3 sequence is 15 residues long. The CDR3 spells CASSLQIQQNSPLHF. The CDR3 nucleotides are TGTGCCAGCAGCTTGCAGATCCAGCAAAATTCACCCCTCCACTTT. The variable domain in full, with the rest retrieved from reference TRBV7-2 and TRBJ1-6, is GAGVSQSPSNKVTEKGKDVELRCDPISGHTALYWYRQSLGQGLEFLIYFQGNSAPDKSGLPSDRFSAERTGGSVSTLTIQRTQQEDSAVYLCASSLQIQQNSPLHFGNGTRLTVT.

This sequence joins TRBV7-2 and TRBJ2-1; 12 bases match TRBD2. V shed 4 bases, J shed 10 bases, and the junction held 8 bases outside the gene matches. Germline values: CDR1 SGHTA, CDR2 FQGNSA. This CDR3 is built from 15 residues. The CDR3 region is CASSWSSGRVGEQFF. DNA of the CDR3: TGTGCCAGCAGCTGGTCTAGCGGGAGGGTCGGCGAGCAGTTCTTC.

This clonotype was seen a handful of times. This chain uses TRBV19 with TRBJ2-2; 7 bases align to TRBD1. The V gene end was trimmed by 4 bases and the J gene end by 6 bases; junction bases not matched to a gene: 5. Germline-derived CDR1 and CDR2 are LNHDA and SQIVND (reference sequence). The CDR3 is made up of 14 amino acids. As DNA, the CDR3 is TGTGCCAGTAGTAGCCGACAGGGTCCCGGGGAGCTGTTTTTT. This sequence encodes CASSSRQGPGELFF.

This clonotype has more than one count but fewer than ten. The rearrangement links TRBV6-2 or TRBV6-3 to TRBJ2-3; 7 nucleotides align to TRBD2. J lost 4 bases, V lost 2 bases, and 3 bases had no gene match. Germline assignment: CDR1 MNHEY and CDR2 SVGEGT. This CDR3 spans 14 amino acids. The DNA for the CDR3 is TGTGCCAGCAGTTACGCGGGAGCGGCAGATACGCAGTATTTT. It yields the protein CASSYAGAADTQYF.

CDR3 amino acids: CASSSKGPRGGGRTEAFF. CDR3 DNA sequence: TGTGCCAGCTCGTCCAAAGGACCTCGGGGAGGGGGCAGGACTGAAGCTTTCTTT. The genes are TRBV18 and TRBJ1-1; 7 bases line up with TRBD1. Trimming took 6 bases from V and 5 from J; bases not matched to a gene: 21. The CDR3 consists of 18 residues. Germline assignment: CDR1 KGHSH and CDR2 LQKENI.

The V call is TRBV10-3, the J call TRBJ1-1; 9 bases fit TRBD1. CDR3 length: 15 residues. The V gene's germline CDR1 is ENHRY and CDR2 SYGVKD. V was pared by 6 bases and J by 4 bases, with 9 bases of the junction left unmatched. Here the CDR3 reads CAIRSTGGSVTEAFF. The CDR3 DNA reads TGTGCCATCAGATCGACAGGGGGTTCGGTCACTGAAGCTTTCTTT.

The V call is TRBV6-5, the J call TRBJ1-1; D is ambiguous. This CDR3 contains 14 residues. Per the germline V gene, CDR1 is MNHEY and CDR2 is SVGAGI. V was shortened by 0 bases and J by 10 bases, with 15 bases between the two germline ends. The CDR3 reads CASSYSLLNSLAFF. Written as DNA, the CDR3 is TGTGCCAGCAGTTACTCGCTGTTAAACAGTTTAGCTTTCTTT.

This clonotype has a handful of counts. The chain links TRBV5-5 to TRBJ2-7, with a weak D call TRBD1 (5 bases). Trimming removed 4 bases at V and 0 bases at J, with 14 bases between. Germline V CDR1 and CDR2: SGHKS, YYEKEE (reference sequence). The CDR3 loop spans 15 amino acids. CDR3 protein: CASSKDGQSSYEQYF. The CDR3 nucleotides read TGTGCCAGCAGCAAGGACGGACAAAGCTCCTACGAGCAGTACTTC.

This clonotype has only a few counts. V and J are TRBV29-1 and TRBJ2-3; D gene ambiguous. The CDR3 covers 11 residues. Germline CDR1 is SQVTM and CDR2 is ANQGSEA. Trimming cost V 4 bases and J 2 bases, with 4 bases left between them. The CDR3 reads CSVGDTDTQYF. DNA for the CDR3: TGCAGCGTTGGAGACACAGATACGCAGTATTTT.

This clonotype was seen at least ten times. The chain employs TRBV7-3 and TRBJ2-1, with 10 bases lining up with TRBD2. Per the germline V gene, CDR1 is SGHTA and CDR2 is FQGTGA. The CDR3 loop spans 16 amino acids. Losses at the gene ends were 5 bases for V and 2 bases for J; bases not matched to a gene: 6. The CDR3 sequence: CASSGDGTSAYNEQFF. The CDR3 DNA follows: TGTGCCAGCAGCGGAGACGGGACTAGCGCCTACAATGAGCAGTTCTTC.

This clonotype was detected only a few times. This chain joins TRBV7-3 and TRBJ2-1; perhaps TRBD2 as D (5 bases). Germline assignment: CDR1 SGHTA and CDR2 FQGTGA. This CDR3 region has 12 residues. V was cut by 5 bases and J by 6 bases, with 8 bases left in between. CDR3 in amino acids: CASSTRRNEQFF. The CDR3 DNA reads TGTGCCAGCAGCACTAGACGCAATGAGCAGTTCTTC.

This clonotype appeared a few times. The gene calls are TRBV5-1 and TRBJ2-5; D is perhaps TRBD2 (5 bases). V was clipped by 2 bases and J by 7 bases, with 9 bases between them. The CDR3 covers 12 residues. Germline V lookup: CDR1 SGHRS, CDR2 YFSETQ. DNA for the CDR3: TGCGCCAGCAGCTTCGACGGAGGGACCCAGTACTTC. As protein: CASSFDGGTQYF.

The gene calls are TRBV20-1 and TRBJ1-1; the D is unclear. The CDR3 runs 8 residues. Germline CDR1 and CDR2: DFQATT and SNEGSKA (reference sequence). The CDR3 is CRATEAFF. The CDR3 nucleotides are TGCAGGGCCACTGAAGCTTTCTTT.